This T cell receptor beta chain comes out of a study of blood T cell repertoires in COVID-19. Sequenced by immunoSEQ multiplex PCR; TCRdb stores in-frame clones only, minus some. The repertoire consists of 400,000 to 550,000 clones, with approximately 90% occurring once and the leading ten covering around 4.5%. The CDR3 contains 13 residues. Per the germline V gene, CDR1 is SNHLY and CDR2 is FYNNEI. Germline trimming cut 6 bases from V and 7 bases from J; bases unmatched to any gene: 8. The TCR originated in a woman aged 25 to 39 with acute or convalescent COVID-19. V gene TRBV2 combines with J gene TRBJ1-1, with 7 bases identical to TRBD1. Sequencing was carried out using peripheral blood. CDR3 residues: CASSGTVRSEAFF. The CDR3 DNA sequence: TGTGCCAGCAGCGGGACAGTGCGTAGTGAAGCTTTCTTT.